Reported below is one TCR beta chain. The data derive from a study of blood T cells in healthy people across ages. CDR1 and CDR2 (germline): GTSNPN, SVGIG (reference sequence). This CDR3 has 13 residues. The second PCR ran about 6 to 12 cycles with a sample-barcoded 5' primer and J-beta primers. Via MiXCR, TCRdb re-called the 5' RACE reads, giving one row per CDR3 protein. Found here are fewer than 800,000 distinct CDR3 sequences, roughly 50% of them singletons; the top ten hold 30% to 35%. PBMCs were isolated at a quantity of at least 6 million per sample. The chain couples TRBV30 to TRBJ2-5, with D maybe TRBD2 (6 bases). Gene TRBJ2-7 matches the end of the DNA better, so the J call may be wrong. This TCR was recovered from a woman between 55 and 75 years old in good health. Sequencing was carried out using blood. The CDR3 reads CAWRGTVSNEQYF. The CDR3 region has the DNA TGTGCCTGGAGGGGGACTGTAAGCAACGAGCAGTACTTC.